This entry lists 17 T cell receptor beta chains sequenced from one sample in a study of shared clonotypes between healthy human individuals. The repertoire was sequenced with immunoSEQ multiplex PCR; TCRdb's copy has only in-frame clones and lacks some. Of around 2.3 million clones in the sample, almost 96% are singletons; the top ten hold less than 0.15%. Sequenced sample: naive CD4+ T cells sorted from blood. The subset was: CD45RA+ positively selected. The origin of the receptors is a man aged 18 to 29 in good health.

The V and J genes are TRBV6-1 and TRBJ1-5; 7 bases map to TRBD1. This CDR3 contains 15 residues. Germline V gene sequence: CDR1 MNHNS, CDR2 SASEGT. V lost 7 bases, J lost 2 bases, and 8 bases stayed unmatched. The CDR3 DNA reads TGTGCCAGCACCATGCTAACAGGGGGCAATCAGCCCCAGCATTTT. Its translation: CASTMLTGGNQPQHF.

The CDR3 coding sequence is TGTGCCAGCAGTCCGGTCAGTCCGCTCTACGAGCAGTACTTC. Protein product: CASSPVSPLYEQYF. This chain links TRBV28 with TRBJ2-7, with unresolved D. V was cut by 5 bases and J by 3 bases, with 14 bases left in between. The CDR3 contains 14 residues. The germline V gene has CDR1 MDHEN and CDR2 SYDVKM. The whole variable domain, filled in from reference TRBV28 and TRBJ2-7, reads DVKVTQSSRYLVKRTGEKVFLECVQDMDHENMFWYRQDPGLGLRLIYFSYDVKMKEKGDIPEGYSVSREKKERFSLILESASTNQTSMYLCASSPVSPLYEQYFGPGTRLTVT.

This CDR3 reads CASSTTGRDTEAFF. CDR3 bases: TGTGCCAGCAGCACGACAGGGAGGGACACTGAAGCTTTCTTT. The gene calls are TRBV7-2 and TRBJ1-1; the match to TRBD1 covers 7 bases. V trimming: 5 bases; J trimming: 3 bases; junction bases outside the gene matches: 6. Germline-derived CDR1 and CDR2 are SGHTA and FQGNSA. CDR3 length: 14 amino acids.

The count of this clone is one. V and J are TRBV7-2 and TRBJ2-7; TRBD1 aligns across 11 bases. In germline, CDR1 is SGHTA, CDR2 FQGNSA. This CDR3 contains 16 residues. The junction had 11 bases not matched to a gene; V was cut back by 5 bases and J by 5 bases. The CDR3 reads CASSANSGTGGNEQYF. For the CDR3, the DNA is TGTGCCAGCAGCGCGAATTCCGGGACAGGGGGTAACGAGCAGTACTTC. Variable domain in full (rest from reference TRBV7-2 and TRBJ2-7): GAGVSQSPSNKVTEKGKDVELRCDPISGHTALYWYRQSLGQGLEFLIYFQGNSAPDKSGLPSDRFSAERTGGSVSTLTIQRTQQEDSAVYLCASSANSGTGGNEQYFGPGTRLTVT.

The rearrangement links TRBV27 to TRBJ2-7; D gene ambiguous. The germline V gene has CDR1 MNHEY and CDR2 SMNVEV (reference sequence). CDR3 length: 14 residues. V was shortened by 6 bases and J by 0 bases, with 12 bases between the two germline ends. The CDR3 DNA is TGTGCCAGCAGCTTACAGTGGAGCTCCTACGAGCAGTACTTC. As protein: CASSLQWSSYEQYF.

The V gene is TRBV19, the J gene TRBJ2-1; 8 bases are shared with TRBD2. CDR3 length: 15 amino acids. The V segment lost 4 bases and the J segment 9 bases; nucleotides outside the gene matches: 11. Germline CDR1 is LNHDA and CDR2 is SQIVND (reference sequence). CDR3 sequence: CASSTGLAPVREQFF. CDR3 coding DNA: TGTGCCAGTAGTACCGGACTAGCTCCCGTCCGTGAGCAGTTCTTC. Full variable domain (missing parts from reference TRBV19 and TRBJ2-1): DGGITQSPKYLFRKEGQNVTLSCEQNLNHDAMYWYRQDPGQGLRLIYYSQIVNDFQKGDIAEGYSVSREKKESFPLTVTSAQKNPTAFYLCASSTGLAPVREQFFGPGTRLTVL.

The chain joins TRBV28 to TRBJ1-1; D gene unclear. The CDR3 consists of 15 residues. Trimming removed 2 bases from V and 1 base from J, with 11 bases in between. Germline V CDR1 and CDR2: MDHEN, SYDVKM. This CDR3 reads CASSLTGRKNTEAFF. CDR3 nucleotides: TGTGCCAGCAGTTTAACTGGACGGAAGAACACTGAAGCTTTCTTT. The full variable domain, in which reference TRBV28 and TRBJ1-1 provide the parts outside the CDR3, is DVKVTQSSRYLVKRTGEKVFLECVQDMDHENMFWYRQDPGLGLRLIYFSYDVKMKEKGDIPEGYSVSREKKERFSLILESASTNQTSMYLCASSLTGRKNTEAFFGQGTRLTVV.

The V call is TRBV5-1, the J call TRBJ2-1; D assignment may be TRBD1 or TRBD2 (6 bases each). CDR1 SGHRS and CDR2 YFSETQ come from the germline V gene. Trimming took off 3 bases at V and 10 bases at J, with 20 bases between the two ends. CDR3 length: 15 amino acids. The CDR3 nucleotides read TGCGCCAGCAGCTCAACGGGGGCCGGTCCCGGAGAGCAGTTCTTC. Its protein product is CASSSTGAGPGEQFF.

The chain joins TRBV6-1 to TRBJ2-2; no definite D call. Germline CDR1 is MNHNS and CDR2 is SASEGT. V was clipped by 4 bases and J by 6 bases, with 15 bases between them. The CDR3 length is 15 residues. The CDR3 reads CASSANSLLAGELFF. CDR3 coding DNA: TGTGCCAGCAGTGCAAACTCTCTCTTGGCCGGGGAGCTGTTTTTT.

V and J are TRBV2 and TRBJ2-1, with D tentatively TRBD1 (6 bases). Germline CDR1 is SNHLY and CDR2 is FYNNEI. With 6 bases removed from V and 7 bases from J, the gap between germline ends came to 19 bases. The CDR3 runs to 15 residues. CDR3: CASRGALSVWNEQFF. CDR3 DNA sequence: TGTGCCAGCAGGGGGGCACTATCAGTGTGGAATGAGCAGTTCTTC.

This chain uses TRBV14 with TRBJ1-4; tentative D call: TRBD1 (5 bases). This CDR3 is 16 amino acids long. The V end was cut by 1 base, the J end by 5 bases, with 14 bases between. The germline V gene encodes CDR1 SGHDN and CDR2 FVKESK. The CDR3 bases are TGTGCCAGCAGCCAAGCGGTCGGACATATGAATGAAAAACTGTTTTTT. This codes for CASSQAVGHMNEKLFF.

Worth noting for this clone: This same CDR3 is encoded by further DNA sequences in the sample. J is TRBJ2-4 and V is TRBV28, with D unclear. V lost 6 bases and J lost 6, with 9 bases in between. Looked up from germline, CDR1 is MDHEN and CDR2 is SYDVKM. This CDR3 has 12 residues. The CDR3 DNA follows: TGTGCCAGCAGCCCCACTGGAAACATTCAGTACTTC. Protein product: CASSPTGNIQYF.

The rearrangement links TRBV6-5 to TRBJ2-7, with 10 bases fitting TRBD2. The V gene end was trimmed by 7 bases and the J gene end by 4 bases; junction bases not matched to a gene: 10. Germline V lookup: CDR1 MNHEY, CDR2 SVGAGI. The CDR3 covers 15 residues. CDR3 residues: CASTPSGSLTYEQYF. In DNA form, the CDR3 reads TGTGCCAGCACCCCTAGCGGGAGTTTGACTTACGAGCAGTACTTC.

The chain combines TRBV5-1 with TRBJ1-4; D remains ambiguous. The CDR3 loop spans 14 amino acids. Trimming left V 4 bases short and J 3 bases short, with 10 bases between. Per the germline V gene, CDR1 is SGHRS and CDR2 is YFSETQ. For the CDR3, the DNA is TGCGCCAGCAGCCATACAGCTCCTAATGAAAAACTGTTTTTT. It yields the protein CASSHTAPNEKLFF.

This clone was seen a single time. CDR3 nucleotides: TGTGCCAGTAGTATTGATCGACAGACATTAGAAAAACTGTTTTTT. Translation gives CASSIDRQTLEKLFF. This chain connects TRBV19 to TRBJ1-4; D might be TRBD1 (5 bases). Trimming removed 3 bases at V and 8 bases at J, with 16 bases between. The CDR3 consists of 15 residues. The germline gives CDR1 LNHDA, CDR2 SQIVND (reference sequence). The whole variable domain, remainder taken from reference TRBV19 and TRBJ1-4, is DGGITQSPKYLFRKEGQNVTLSCEQNLNHDAMYWYRQDPGQGLRLIYYSQIVNDFQKGDIAEGYSVSREKKESFPLTVTSAQKNPTAFYLCASSIDRQTLEKLFFGSGTQLSVL.

The chain employs TRBV7-9 and TRBJ1-6; maybe TRBD1 (6 bases). The CDR3 is 16 residues long. Germline loops: CDR1 SEHNR, CDR2 FQNEAQ (reference sequence). Trimming removed 7 bases at V and 4 bases at J, with 17 bases between. CDR3 residues: CASTAGTLRYNSPLHF. CDR3 DNA sequence: TGTGCCAGCACCGCCGGGACACTTAGATATAATTCACCCCTCCACTTT.

A word on this clone: Distinct nucleotide sequences in the sample also encode this CDR3. The rearrangement uses TRBV2 and TRBJ1-6, with TRBD1 matching over 11 bases. The CDR3 has 14 residues. CDR1 and CDR2 from the germline V gene are SNHLY and FYNNEI. With 6 bases clipped from V and 6 bases from J, the junction kept 1 base outside the gene matches. In DNA form, the CDR3 reads TGTGCCAGCAGCGGGACAGGGGGTAATTCACCCCTCCACTTT. Amino acid sequence: CASSGTGGNSPLHF.